Reported below is one T cell receptor beta chain. It lacks a known antigen. No quality values exist for individual bases; no much larger clone is one base distant. Patients with autoimmune disease history or receiving systemic immunosuppression were excluded from the trial. In every dose cohort, peripheral blood was drawn for TCR sequencing at baseline, cycle 4 day 1, and cycle 7 day 1. The samples were taken from a phase I, first-in-human, multicenter, open-label dose-escalation trial of ivuxolimab. Adults with locally advanced or metastatic melanoma, renal cell, hepatocellular, or head and neck squamous cell carcinoma were enrolled in the trial. Before TCR sequencing, CD4+ and CD8+ T cells were separately sorted from peripheral blood. These data come from a study of OX40 agonist ivuxolimab in advanced cancers. Looking at the study overall: Ivuxolimab was a fully human IgG2 agonistic monoclonal antibody targeting the costimulatory receptor OX40 (CD134). Intravenous ivuxolimab was administered to patients every 2 weeks at six dose levels: 0.01, 0.1, 0.3, 1.5, 3 and 10 mg/kg. Of the roughly 51 dose-escalation patients, hepatocellular carcinoma was present in around 19, melanoma in some 15, renal cell carcinoma in 9 and head and neck cancer in 9. The dose-escalation cohort was about 83% male with a mean age of approximately 60 years, ranging from roughly 23 to 85. Prior anti-PD-1, anti-PD-L1 or anti-CTLA-4 therapy was permitted, and checkpoint inhibitors had been received by about 36% of dose-escalation patients. Partial responses occurred in three dose-escalation patients, of whom one had hepatocellular carcinoma and two had cutaneous melanoma. Peripheral TCRbeta sequencing aimed to test whether ivuxolimab altered TCR sequence diversity and caused clonal T-cell expansion. The paper describes the monotherapy dose-escalation part (N = 52 patients) of the phase I trial of ivuxolimab.

Genomic DNA was isolated from the sorted cells so that the TCRbeta CDR3 region could be sequenced. The immunoSEQ Assay was used for sequencing of TCRbeta CDR3 regions. TCRdb stores this immuneACCESS table with in-frame sequences only. Part of the clones is absent; in the studies checked, under half of the shortfall reflects unresolved V genes, and no reason is known for the rest. A total of about 120,000 clones appear in this sample, just over 90% of them only once. The ten largest make up roughly 0.15% of the sample. Results and caveats for the whole study, not just this receptor: Partial responders in the 0.1-3.0 mg/kg groups had among the lowest normalized peripheral clonal expansion, especially among CD8+ T cells. After ivuxolimab, expanded clones were on average more numerous among CD8+ T cells than among CD4+ T cells. At doses of 0.1 to 3.0 mg/kg, clonal expansion of both CD4+ and CD8+ T cells in blood was seen between baseline and week 6. The antigen specificity of the clonally expanded peripheral T cells was not determined. Low levels of normalized T-cell clonal expansion were also seen in some nonresponding patients.

The specimen was CD4+ or CD8+ T cells sorted from blood, collected in a trial of the OX40 agonist ivuxolimab. This TCR came from an adult with an advanced solid tumor such as melanoma, head and neck, liver or kidney cancer.

The CDR3 protein is CASSRDPTGELFF. In nucleotides, the sequence is TGTGCCAGCAGCCGGGACCCCACCGGGGAGCTGTTTTTT. The receptor chain draws on TRBV6-6 and TRBJ2-2; the D region is possibly TRBD1 or TRBD2, each matching across 5 bases. CDR1 and CDR2 are read off the germline V gene (reference sequence) as MNHNY and SVGAGI. The germline ends are 9 bases apart after V is trimmed by 6 bases and J by 4 bases. Taken from cysteine to phenylalanine, the CDR3 has 13 residues. Only the CDR3 part of the read is kept: 39 bases, read in frame from the first base.